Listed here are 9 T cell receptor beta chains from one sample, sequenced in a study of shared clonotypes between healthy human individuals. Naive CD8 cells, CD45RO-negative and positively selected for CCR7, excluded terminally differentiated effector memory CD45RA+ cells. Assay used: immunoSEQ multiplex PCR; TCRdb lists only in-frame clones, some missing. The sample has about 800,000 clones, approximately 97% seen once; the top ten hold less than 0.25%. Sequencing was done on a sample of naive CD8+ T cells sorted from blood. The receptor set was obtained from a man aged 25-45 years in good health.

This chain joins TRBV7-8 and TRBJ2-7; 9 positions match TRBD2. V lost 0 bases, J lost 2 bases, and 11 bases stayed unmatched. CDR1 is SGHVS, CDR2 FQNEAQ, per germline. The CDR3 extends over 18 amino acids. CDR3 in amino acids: CASSLARSGGPMPYEQYF. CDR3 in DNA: TGTGCCAGCAGCTTAGCACGTAGCGGGGGCCCTATGCCCTACGAGCAGTACTTC.

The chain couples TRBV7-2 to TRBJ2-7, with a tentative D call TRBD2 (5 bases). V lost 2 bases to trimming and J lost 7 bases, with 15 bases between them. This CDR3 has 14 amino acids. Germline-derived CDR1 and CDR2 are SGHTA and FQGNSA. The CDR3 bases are TGTGCCAGCAGCTTAATGGGCGGGTCGGTGGAGCAGTACTTC. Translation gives CASSLMGGSVEQYF.

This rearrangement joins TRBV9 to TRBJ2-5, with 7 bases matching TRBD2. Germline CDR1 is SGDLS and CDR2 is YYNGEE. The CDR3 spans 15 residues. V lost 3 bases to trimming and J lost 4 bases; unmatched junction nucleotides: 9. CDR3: CASSAGAGRGETQYF. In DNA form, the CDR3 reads TGTGCCAGCAGCGCCGGGGCAGGGAGGGGAGAGACCCAGTACTTC.

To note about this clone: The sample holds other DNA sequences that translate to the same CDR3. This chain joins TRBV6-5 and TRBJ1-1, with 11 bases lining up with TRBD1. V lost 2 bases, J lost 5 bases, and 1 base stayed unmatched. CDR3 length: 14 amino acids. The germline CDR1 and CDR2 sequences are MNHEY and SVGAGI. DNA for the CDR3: TGTGCCAGCAGTTACGGGACAGGGGGGACTGAAGCTTTCTTT. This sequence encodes CASSYGTGGTEAFF.

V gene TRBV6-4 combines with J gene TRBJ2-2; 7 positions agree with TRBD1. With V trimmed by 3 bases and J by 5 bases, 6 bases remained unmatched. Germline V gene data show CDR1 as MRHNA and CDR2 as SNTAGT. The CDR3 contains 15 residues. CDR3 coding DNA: TGTGCCAGCAGTGAAACCAACAGGGGAACCGGGGAGCTGTTTTTT. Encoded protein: CASSETNRGTGELFF.

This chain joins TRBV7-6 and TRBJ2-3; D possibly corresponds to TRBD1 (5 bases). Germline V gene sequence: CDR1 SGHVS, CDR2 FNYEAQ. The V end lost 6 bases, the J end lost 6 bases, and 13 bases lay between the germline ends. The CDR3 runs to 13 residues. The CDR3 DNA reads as TGTGCCAGCAGTTACCGACAGCCCGATACGCAGTATTTT. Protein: CASSYRQPDTQYF.

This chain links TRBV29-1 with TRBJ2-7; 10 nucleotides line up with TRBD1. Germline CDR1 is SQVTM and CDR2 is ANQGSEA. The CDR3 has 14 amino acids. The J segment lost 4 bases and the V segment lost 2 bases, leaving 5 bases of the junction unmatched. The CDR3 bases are TGCAGCGTTGAAACGGGACAGGGGTTTTACGAGCAGTACTTC. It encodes CSVETGQGFYEQYF.

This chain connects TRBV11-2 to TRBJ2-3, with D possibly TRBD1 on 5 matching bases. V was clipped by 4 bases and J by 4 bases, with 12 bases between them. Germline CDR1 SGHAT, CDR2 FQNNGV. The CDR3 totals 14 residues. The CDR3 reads CASSSGPRADTQYF. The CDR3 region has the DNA TGTGCCAGCAGCTCCGGACCCAGGGCAGATACGCAGTATTTT.

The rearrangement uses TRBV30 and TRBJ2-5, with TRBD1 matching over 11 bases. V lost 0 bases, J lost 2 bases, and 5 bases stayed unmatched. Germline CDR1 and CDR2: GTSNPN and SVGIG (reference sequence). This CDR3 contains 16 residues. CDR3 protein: CAWSVSWDRGQETQYF. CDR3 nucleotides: TGTGCCTGGAGTGTATCATGGGACAGGGGGCAAGAGACCCAGTACTTC.